This T cell receptor (beta chain) was sequenced in a study of response to subunit inactivated influenza vaccine. Notes on the study in general: The authors proposed limited new T cell recruitment per seasonal influenza vaccination.

Via MiXCR, TCRdb re-called the RT-PCR reads, giving one row per CDR3 protein. The sample shows 800,000 or so distinct CDR3 sequences, 21% of them seen only once. This clonotype has only a few counts. Its antigen is undetermined. CDR1 is MNHNS, CDR2 SASEGT, per germline. V lost 6 bases, J lost 3 bases, and 18 bases lay in between. The CDR3 totals 15 residues. V and J are TRBV6-1 and TRBJ2-7, with D possibly matching TRBD2 (5 bases). This TCR came from a man between 50 and 59 years old who received an inactivated influenza vaccine. The material sequenced was PBMCs from blood, taken about 5 days after vaccination. Here the CDR3 reads CASRNILATSYEQYF. CDR3 nucleotide sequence: TGTGCCAGCAGAAATATCCTAGCCACGAGCTACGAGCAGTACTTC.